The T cell receptor (beta chain) described here comes from a study of blood T cell repertoires in COVID-19. Whole-study context: The study drew acute and convalescent COVID-19 samples from the United States, Italy and Spain. Sources were T cells, B-cell-depleted T cells, or PBMCs; the material itself was cDNA or gDNA.

How the authors handled the data: Amplification with reference gene primers provided the estimates of nucleated cell counts. Sequencing used immunoSEQ multiplex PCR; TCRdb keeps in-frame clones, though not all of them. V and J calls and clone size are those listed in that table; D and trimming were worked out from the DNA. The data show 75,000 to 90,000 clones, with roughly 80% seen just once and 9.5% to 15% held by the top ten. Trimming cost V 3 bases and J 4 bases; bases outside gene matches: 12. Germline lookup yields CDR1 SGHNT and CDR2 YENEEA. The CDR3 has 18 amino acids. Sequenced sample: peripheral blood. The chain has TRBV11-3 and TRBJ2-3, with 11 bases lining up with TRBD2. The origin of this receptor is a woman aged 40 to 55 with active or convalescent COVID-19. In DNA form, the CDR3 reads TGTGCCAGCAGCTTCCCCCCTCTACTAGCGGGAGACTCAGATACGCAGTATTTT. Translated: CASSFPPLLAGDSDTQYF.